Listed below are T cell receptor beta chains from one sample, sequenced in a study of T cell repertoires in cytomegalovirus infection. The antigens of these receptors remain unknown. MiXCR was run by TCRdb on the reads, yielding one entry per CDR3 protein. The table records tens of thousands of distinct CDR3 sequences, about 33% of them present only once. Specimen: PBMCs, sequenced either directly or after in vitro stimulation (not recorded which). The receptor set was obtained from a human donor in good health (CMV status not recorded). Some clones in this sample may be carry-over from other donors' samples. The CDR3 runs from the conserved cysteine through the conserved F or W. The D gene is left open where the match is weak. Size is stated for part of the rows, as once, few or many counts, or as a class when the clone is expanded.

CDR3 protein: CASSTEKYQETQYF
CDR3 DNA: TGTGCCAGCAGCACCGAAAAGTACCAAGAGACCCAGTACTTC
clone size: .
J gene: TRBJ2-5
V gene: TRBV5-4
D gene: .

CDR3 protein: CASSLASGGTDTQYF
CDR3 DNA: TGTGCCAGCAGCCTCGCTAGCGGGGGCACAGATACGCAGTATTTT
clone size: .
J gene: TRBJ2-3
V gene: TRBV7-2
D gene: TRBD2

CDR3 protein: CSVEVGLDYEQYF
CDR3 DNA: TGCAGCGTTGAAGTGGGACTGGACTACGAGCAGTACTTC
clone size: .
J gene: TRBJ2-7
V gene: TRBV29-1
D gene: .

CDR3 protein: CSVRGQGAYEQYF
CDR3 DNA: TGCAGCGTTCGCGGACAGGGGGCCTACGAGCAGTACTTC
clone size: once
J gene: TRBJ2-7
V gene: TRBV29-1
D gene: TRBD1

CDR3 protein: CASSLRGDDTEAFF
CDR3 DNA: TGTGCCAGCAGCTTGAGGGGCGACGACACTGAAGCTTTCTTT
clone size: .
J gene: TRBJ1-1
V gene: TRBV5-5
D gene: .

CDR3 protein: CASSPNGQGGEKLFF
CDR3 DNA: TGTGCCAGTAGTCCCAACGGACAGGGTGGTGAAAAACTGTTTTTT
clone size: few
J gene: TRBJ1-4
V gene: TRBV19
D gene: TRBD1

CDR3 protein: CASSSPGQGYEQYF
CDR3 DNA: TGTGCCAGCAGCTCCCCGGGACAGGGATACGAGCAGTACTTC
clone size: few
J gene: TRBJ2-7
V gene: TRBV7-9
D gene: TRBD1

CDR3 protein: CASKDSYEQYF
CDR3 DNA: TGTGCCAGCAAAGACTCCTACGAGCAGTACTTC
clone size: few
J gene: TRBJ2-7
V gene: TRBV6-1
D gene: .

CDR3 protein: CASREDRPAWANTEAFF
CDR3 DNA: TGTGCCAGTAGGGAGGACAGGCCGGCTTGGGCGAACACTGAAGCTTTCTTT
clone size: few
J gene: TRBJ1-1
V gene: TRBV19
D gene: TRBD1

CDR3 protein: CASRETGAGYGYTF
CDR3 DNA: TGTGCCAGCAGAGAAACAGGGGCGGGGTATGGCTACACCTTC
clone size: few
J gene: TRBJ1-2
V gene: TRBV12-3/TRBV12-4
D gene: TRBD1

CDR3 protein: CATSRTTSGASYNEQFF
CDR3 DNA: TGTGCCACCAGCAGAACCACGTCGGGAGCCTCCTACAATGAGCAGTTCTTC
clone size: few
J gene: TRBJ2-1
V gene: TRBV15
D gene: .

CDR3 protein: CASSGRDSGLFEQFF
CDR3 DNA: TGTGCCAGCAGTGGACGGGACAGTGGATTGTTTGAGCAGTTCTTC
clone size: few
J gene: TRBJ2-1
V gene: TRBV12-3/TRBV12-4
D gene: TRBD1

CDR3 protein: CASKGQLHQPQHF
CDR3 DNA: TGTGCCAGCAAGGGACAGCTTCATCAGCCCCAGCATTTT
clone size: few
J gene: TRBJ1-5
V gene: TRBV28
D gene: TRBD1

CDR3 protein: CASCWGELYNEQFF
CDR3 DNA: TGTGCCAGCTGCTGGGGTGAACTCTACAATGAGCAGTTCTTC
clone size: .
J gene: TRBJ2-1
V gene: TRBV7-9
D gene: .

CDR3 protein: CAAPRGIGANVLTF
CDR3 DNA: TGTGCCGCACCAAGGGGGATTGGGGCCAACGTCCTGACTTTC
clone size: .
J gene: TRBJ2-6
V gene: TRBV28
D gene: .

CDR3 protein: CASGTLAFNEKLFF
CDR3 DNA: TGCGCCAGCGGAACCCTGGCCTTTAATGAAAAACTGTTTTTT
clone size: .
J gene: TRBJ1-4
V gene: TRBV4-1
D gene: .

CDR3 protein: CASSGRTVNTGELFF
CDR3 DNA: TGTGCCAGCAGTGGGAGGACAGTGAACACCGGGGAGCTGTTTTTT
clone size: once
J gene: TRBJ2-2
V gene: TRBV5-6
D gene: .

CDR3 protein: CASSLRQGAEAFF
CDR3 DNA: TGTGCCAGCAGTTTACGACAGGGGGCTGAAGCTTTCTTT
clone size: .
J gene: TRBJ1-1
V gene: TRBV12-3/TRBV12-4
D gene: TRBD1

CDR3 protein: CASSLGRQMPTNEKLFF
CDR3 DNA: TGTGCCAGCAGCTTAGGCAGACAGATGCCAACTAATGAAAAACTGTTTTTT
clone size: .
J gene: TRBJ1-4
V gene: TRBV28
D gene: .

CDR3 protein: CASSDGGRPGGHQETQYF
CDR3 DNA: TGTGCCAGCAGTGACGGGGGACGACCTGGAGGGCACCAAGAGACCCAGTACTTC
clone size: .
J gene: TRBJ2-5
V gene: TRBV25-1
D gene: .

CDR3 protein: CASSVGTSYEQYF
CDR3 DNA: TGTGCCAGCAGTGTCGGGACTAGCTACGAGCAGTACTTC
clone size: few
J gene: TRBJ2-7
V gene: TRBV6-1
D gene: TRBD2

CDR3 protein: CASSFGPRRTEAFF
CDR3 DNA: TGTGCCAGCAGTTTCGGACCCAGGAGGACTGAAGCTTTCTTT
clone size: few
J gene: TRBJ1-1
V gene: TRBV6-1
D gene: .

CDR3 protein: CASSLESGRQGGGYTF
CDR3 DNA: TGTGCCAGCAGCTTAGAATCCGGTCGACAGGGAGGCGGCTACACCTTC
clone size: many
J gene: TRBJ1-2
V gene: TRBV7-2
D gene: TRBD1

CDR3 protein: CSAAQVAGNTIYF
CDR3 DNA: TGCAGTGCCGCTCAGGTCGCTGGAAACACCATATATTTT
clone size: .
J gene: TRBJ1-3
V gene: TRBV20-1
D gene: .

CDR3 protein: CASSLPGLYNEQFF
CDR3 DNA: TGTGCCAGCAGTTTACCAGGGTTGTACAATGAGCAGTTCTTC
clone size: .
J gene: TRBJ2-1
V gene: TRBV27
D gene: .

CDR3 protein: CASSERQIYGYTF
CDR3 DNA: TGTGCCAGCAGTGAAAGGCAAATCTATGGCTACACCTTC
clone size: .
J gene: TRBJ1-2
V gene: TRBV2
D gene: .

CDR3 protein: CASSLGPRLSGANVLTF
CDR3 DNA: TGTGCCAGCAGTTTGGGACCTCGACTCTCTGGGGCCAACGTCCTGACTTTC
clone size: .
J gene: TRBJ2-6
V gene: TRBV27
D gene: .

CDR3 protein: CAISDSRGSGATDTQYF
CDR3 DNA: TGTGCCATCAGTGATTCGAGGGGTAGCGGGGCCACAGATACGCAGTATTTT
clone size: few
J gene: TRBJ2-3
V gene: TRBV10-3
D gene: TRBD2

CDR3 protein: CASSPREGEQYF
CDR3 DNA: TGTGCCAGCAGCCCCCGTGAGGGCGAGCAGTACTTC
clone size: .
J gene: TRBJ2-7
V gene: TRBV9
D gene: .

CDR3 protein: CASSFQVMNSPLHF
CDR3 DNA: TGTGCCAGCAGCTTTCAGGTTATGAATTCACCCCTCCACTTT
clone size: many
J gene: TRBJ1-6
V gene: TRBV7-2
D gene: .

CDR3 protein: CASGGRDTQYF
CDR3 DNA: TGTGCCAGCGGGGGAAGAGATACGCAGTATTTT
clone size: few
J gene: TRBJ2-3
V gene: TRBV7-6
D gene: .

CDR3 protein: CASSPNQGTGNTIYF
CDR3 DNA: TGTGCCAGCTCACCAAATCAGGGAACCGGAAACACCATATATTTT
clone size: .
J gene: TRBJ1-3
V gene: TRBV18
D gene: .

CDR3 protein: CASSPAGLAMADTQYF
CDR3 DNA: TGTGCCAGCAGCCCAGCCGGACTAGCGATGGCAGATACGCAGTATTTT
clone size: many
J gene: TRBJ2-3
V gene: TRBV7-2
D gene: TRBD2

CDR3 protein: CASRDSVYSNQPQHF
CDR3 DNA: TGTGCCAGCAGGGATTCGGTTTATAGCAATCAGCCCCAGCATTTT
clone size: .
J gene: TRBJ1-5
V gene: TRBV12-3/TRBV12-4
D gene: .

CDR3 protein: CASSPNYRDRYGYTF
CDR3 DNA: TGTGCCAGCTCACCAAACTACCGGGACAGATATGGCTACACCTTC
clone size: once
J gene: TRBJ1-2
V gene: TRBV18
D gene: TRBD1

CDR3 protein: CASSQDQWDAGANVLTF
CDR3 DNA: TGCGCCAGCAGCCAAGATCAGTGGGACGCAGGGGCCAACGTCCTGACTTTC
clone size: few
J gene: TRBJ2-6
V gene: TRBV4-3
D gene: .

CDR3 protein: CASSGKGTGDEQYF
CDR3 DNA: TGTGCCAGTAGTGGAAAGGGGACAGGTGACGAGCAGTACTTC
clone size: .
J gene: TRBJ2-7
V gene: TRBV19
D gene: TRBD1

CDR3 protein: CTSSETGTSGVYEQFF
CDR3 DNA: TGTACCAGCAGCGAAACCGGGACTAGCGGGGTGTATGAGCAGTTCTTC
clone size: .
J gene: TRBJ2-1
V gene: TRBV2
D gene: TRBD2

CDR3 protein: CASSPGQGEEKLFF
CDR3 DNA: TGTGCCAGCTCACCGGGACAGGGAGAGGAAAAACTGTTTTTT
clone size: .
J gene: TRBJ1-4
V gene: TRBV18
D gene: TRBD1

CDR3 protein: CASSPLRPAVGRTEAFF
CDR3 DNA: TGTGCCAGCAGCCCCCTTCGCCCCGCGGTGGGGCGGACTGAAGCTTTCTTT
clone size: .
J gene: TRBJ1-1
V gene: TRBV7-2
D gene: .

CDR3 protein: CASGPRQGKHEQYF
CDR3 DNA: TGTGCTAGTGGTCCCCGACAGGGGAAGCACGAGCAGTACTTC
clone size: few
J gene: TRBJ2-7
V gene: TRBV12-5
D gene: TRBD1

CDR3 protein: CASSLARLAGVGKNIQYF
CDR3 DNA: TGTGCCAGCAGCTTAGCCAGGCTAGCGGGAGTGGGCAAAAACATTCAGTACTTC
clone size: many
J gene: TRBJ2-4
V gene: TRBV7-2
D gene: TRBD2